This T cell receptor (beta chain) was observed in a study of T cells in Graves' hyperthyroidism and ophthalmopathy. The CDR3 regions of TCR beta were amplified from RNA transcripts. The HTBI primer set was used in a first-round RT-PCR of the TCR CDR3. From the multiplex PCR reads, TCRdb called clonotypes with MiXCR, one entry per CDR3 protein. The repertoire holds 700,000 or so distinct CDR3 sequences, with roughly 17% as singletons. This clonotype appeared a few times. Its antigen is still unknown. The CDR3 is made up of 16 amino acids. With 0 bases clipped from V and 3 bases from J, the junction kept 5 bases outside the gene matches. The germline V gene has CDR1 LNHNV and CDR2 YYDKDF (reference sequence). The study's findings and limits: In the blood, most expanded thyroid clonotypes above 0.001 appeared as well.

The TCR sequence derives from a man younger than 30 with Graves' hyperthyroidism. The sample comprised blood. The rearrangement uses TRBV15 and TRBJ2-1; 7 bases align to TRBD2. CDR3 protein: CATSRDEVAGYNEQFF. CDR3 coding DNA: TGTGCCACCAGCAGAGATGAGGTAGCGGGCTACAATGAGCAGTTCTTC.